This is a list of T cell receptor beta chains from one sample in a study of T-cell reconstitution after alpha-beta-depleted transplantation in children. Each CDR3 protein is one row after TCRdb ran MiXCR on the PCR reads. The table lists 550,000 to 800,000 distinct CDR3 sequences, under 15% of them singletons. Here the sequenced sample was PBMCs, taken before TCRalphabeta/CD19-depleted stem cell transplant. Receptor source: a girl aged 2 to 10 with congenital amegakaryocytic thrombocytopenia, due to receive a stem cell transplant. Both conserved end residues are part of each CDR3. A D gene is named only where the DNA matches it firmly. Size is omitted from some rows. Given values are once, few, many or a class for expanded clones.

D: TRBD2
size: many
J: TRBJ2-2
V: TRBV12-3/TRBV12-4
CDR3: CASSFLAGVTGELFF
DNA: TGTGCCAGCAGTTTTCTAGCGGGAGTCACCGGGGAGCTGTTTTTT

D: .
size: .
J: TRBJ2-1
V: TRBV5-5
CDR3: CASSLVGTPPYNEQFF
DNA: TGTGCCAGCAGCTTGGTTGGGACCCCCCCCTACAATGAGCAGTTCTTC

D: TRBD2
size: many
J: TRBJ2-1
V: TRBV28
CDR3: CASSLPWRLAEGYEQFF
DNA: TGTGCCAGCAGTTTGCCGTGGAGACTAGCGGAGGGCTATGAGCAGTTCTTC

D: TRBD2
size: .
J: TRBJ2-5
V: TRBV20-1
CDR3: CSAAGTSGRRPQYF
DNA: TGCAGTGCTGCTGGGACTAGCGGGAGGAGACCCCAGTACTTC

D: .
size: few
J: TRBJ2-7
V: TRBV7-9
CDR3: CASSDRGNGGEQYF
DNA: TGTGCCAGCAGCGACAGAGGGAACGGTGGCGAGCAGTACTTC

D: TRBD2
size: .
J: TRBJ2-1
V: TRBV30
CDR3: CAWGGTSGRSYNEQFF
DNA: TGTGCCTGGGGGGGGACTAGCGGGAGATCCTACAATGAGCAGTTCTTC

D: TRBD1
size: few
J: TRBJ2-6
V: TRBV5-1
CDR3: CASSLDVGTGGSGANVLTF
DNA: TGCGCCAGCAGCTTGGATGTTGGGACAGGGGGTAGTGGGGCCAACGTCCTGACTTTC

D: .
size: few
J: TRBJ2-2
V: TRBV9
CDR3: CASSPLGRDTGELFF
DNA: TGTGCCAGCAGCCCCCTGGGTAGGGACACCGGGGAGCTGTTTTTT

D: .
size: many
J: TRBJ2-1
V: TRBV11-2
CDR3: CASSKVSSYNEQFF
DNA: TGTGCCAGCAGCAAGGTCAGCTCCTACAATGAGCAGTTCTTC

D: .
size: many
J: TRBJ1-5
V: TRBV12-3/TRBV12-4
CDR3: CASSSNKIRAQHF
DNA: TGTGCCAGCAGTTCCAATAAAATTCGGGCCCAGCATTTT

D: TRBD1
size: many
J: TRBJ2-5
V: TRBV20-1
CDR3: CSARDRAGGPFQETQYF
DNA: TGCAGTGCTAGAGATCGGGCAGGGGGCCCTTTCCAAGAGACCCAGTACTTC

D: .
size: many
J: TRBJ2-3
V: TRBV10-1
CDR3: CASSQNTDTQYF
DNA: TGCGCCAGCAGTCAGAACACAGATACGCAGTATTTT

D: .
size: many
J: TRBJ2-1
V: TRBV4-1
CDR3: CASTRSGTFYNEQFF
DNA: TGCGCCAGCACCCGAAGTGGGACCTTCTACAATGAGCAGTTCTTC

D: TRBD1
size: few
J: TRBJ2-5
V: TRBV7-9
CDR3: CASSLTTGLETQYF
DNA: TGTGCCAGCAGCTTAACGACAGGGTTGGAGACCCAGTACTTC

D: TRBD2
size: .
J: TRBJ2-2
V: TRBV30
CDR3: CAWSHPGRAGGELFF
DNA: TGTGCCTGGAGCCACCCAGGGAGGGCAGGCGGGGAGCTGTTTTTT

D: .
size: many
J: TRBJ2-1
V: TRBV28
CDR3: CASKKGVNYNEQFF
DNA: TGTGCCAGCAAGAAGGGCGTCAATTACAATGAGCAGTTCTTC

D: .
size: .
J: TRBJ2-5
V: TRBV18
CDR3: CASSPGRDLMATQYF
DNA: TGTGCCAGCTCACCTGGCCGGGACTTGATGGCGACCCAGTACTTC

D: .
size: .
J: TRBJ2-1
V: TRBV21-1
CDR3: CARKVCRTRYNEQFF
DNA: TGTGCCAGAAAAGTGTGTCGGACTAGATACAATGAGCAGTTCTTC

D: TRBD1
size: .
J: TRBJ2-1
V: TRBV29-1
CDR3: CSVADRAGEQFF
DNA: TGCAGCGTCGCCGACAGGGCGGGTGAGCAGTTCTTC

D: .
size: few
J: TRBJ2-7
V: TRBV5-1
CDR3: CASGSGTAYEQYF
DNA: TGCGCCAGCGGGTCCGGGACGGCCTACGAGCAGTACTTC

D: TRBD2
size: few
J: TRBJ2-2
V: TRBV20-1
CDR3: CSARGLAGTTGELFF
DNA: TGCAGTGCTAGAGGGCTAGCGGGGACCACCGGGGAGCTGTTTTTT

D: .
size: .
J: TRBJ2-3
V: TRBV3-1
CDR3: CASSQDPTAGASTDTQYF
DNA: TGTGCCAGCAGCCAAGACCCTACCGCGGGGGCTAGCACAGATACGCAGTATTTT

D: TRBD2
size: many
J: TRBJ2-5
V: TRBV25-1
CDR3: CASSPARGLAGGETQYF
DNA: TGTGCCAGCAGCCCTGCCCGAGGACTAGCGGGAGGAGAGACCCAGTACTTC

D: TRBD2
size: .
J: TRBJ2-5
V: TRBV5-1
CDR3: CASSFRWTSGLQETQYF
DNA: TGCGCCAGCAGCTTCCGATGGACTAGCGGGCTCCAAGAGACCCAGTACTTC

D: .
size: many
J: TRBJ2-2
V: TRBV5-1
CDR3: CASSSGTPKNTGELFF
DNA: TGCGCCAGCAGCTCCGGGACCCCCAAGAACACCGGGGAGCTGTTTTTT

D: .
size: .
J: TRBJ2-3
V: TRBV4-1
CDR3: CASSQDGELPAYTDTQYF
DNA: TGCGCCAGCAGCCAAGATGGCGAACTCCCCGCCTACACAGATACGCAGTATTTT